Below are 26 T cell receptor beta chains sequenced from a single sample in a study of OX40 agonist ivuxolimab in advanced cancers. Only in-frame clones appear in the TCRdb table, and some are missing; sequencing was by immunoSEQ multiplex PCR. The data contain 35,000 to 40,000 clones, around 80% of them seen just once; the ten biggest clones take up over 20%. The material sequenced was CD4+ or CD8+ T cells sorted from blood, taken in a trial of the OX40 agonist ivuxolimab. The receptors were sampled from an adult with an advanced solid tumor such as melanoma, head and neck, liver or kidney cancer.

The chain joins TRBV5-1 to TRBJ2-3, with 8 positions matching TRBD2. CDR1 is SGHRS, CDR2 YFSETQ, per germline. V shed 7 bases, J shed 1 base, and the junction held 5 bases outside the gene matches. The CDR3 loop spans 14 amino acids. The CDR3 DNA follows: TGCGCCAGCGAGCGGGGGAGTGGCACAGATACGCAGTATTTT. Protein: CASERGSGTDTQYF.

This clone turned up a few times. The chain has TRBV6-1 and TRBJ2-7; possible D gene TRBD1, 5 bases. Trimming took off 3 bases at V and 7 bases at J, with 19 bases between the two ends. The CDR3 loop spans 15 amino acids. The germline gives CDR1 MNHNS, CDR2 SASEGT. For the CDR3, the DNA is TGTGCCAGCAGTGACCATAGAACCAAGGGGCGGGAGCAGTACGTC. It specifies CASSDHRTKGREQYV.

The chain recombines TRBV6-1 with TRBJ2-1, with 11 bases that match TRBD2. Germline CDR1 and CDR2: MNHNS and SASEGT. This CDR3 region has 15 residues. The junction had 3 bases not matched to a gene; V was cut back by 3 bases and J by 5 bases. The DNA for the CDR3 is TGTGCCAGCAGTGAGCTAGCGGGGGGACACAATGAGCAGTTCTTC. Translating it yields CASSELAGGHNEQFF.

This chain connects TRBV6-6 to TRBJ1-2; TRBD1 matches 10 bases. In germline, CDR1 is MNHNY, CDR2 SVGAGI (reference sequence). The trim removed 8 bases at V and 5 bases at J, leaving 11 bases unmatched. This CDR3 region has 15 residues. CDR3 region: CASSGTGAANYGYTF. The CDR3 coding sequence is TGTGCCAGCTCAGGGACAGGGGCGGCCAATTATGGCTACACCTTC.

This clone was observed a single time. Here the CDR3 reads CASKVTGTPNTEAFF. CDR3 in DNA: TGTGCCAGCAAGGTAACCGGGACACCCAACACTGAAGCTTTCTTT. This rearrangement joins TRBV6-5 to TRBJ1-1, with D possibly TRBD1 on 6 matching bases. With 7 bases removed from V and 2 bases from J, the gap between germline ends came to 17 bases. The CDR3 consists of 15 residues. Germline CDR1 reads MNHEY; CDR2 reads SVGAGI.

The chain links TRBV5-1 to TRBJ2-3; 8 nucleotides line up with TRBD1. The germline gives CDR1 SGHRS, CDR2 YFSETQ. The CDR3 covers 15 residues. With V trimmed by 3 bases and J by 8 bases, 11 bases remained unmatched. Here the CDR3 DNA reads TGCGCCAGCAGCTCGATGGACAGGGTTGGGGGTACGCAGTATTTT. Translated, it gives CASSSMDRVGGTQYF.

J is TRBJ2-6 and V is TRBV29-1, with TRBD2 matching 7 bases. V was pared by 4 bases and J by 0 bases, with 6 bases of the junction left unmatched. The CDR3 is 16 residues long. Germline values: CDR1 SQVTM, CDR2 ANQGSEA. The DNA of the CDR3 is TGCAGCGTTGTGGCGGGGGACTCCTCTGGGGCCAACGTCCTGACTTTC. This translates into CSVVAGDSSGANVLTF.

V gene TRBV19 combines with J gene TRBJ2-6; 7 bases line up with TRBD1. The germline gives CDR1 LNHDA, CDR2 SQIVND (reference sequence). Trimming took 5 bases from V and 2 from J; bases not matched to a gene: 3. The CDR3 contains 15 residues. DNA for the CDR3: TGTGCCAGTAGTCATGGGACAGCTGGGGCCAACGTCCTGACTTTC. This codes for CASSHGTAGANVLTF.

The rearrangement uses TRBV9 and TRBJ2-7; 9 bases align to TRBD1. Germline values: CDR1 SGDLS, CDR2 YYNGEE. The CDR3 is 16 amino acids. J gave up 5 bases and V 3 bases, and 12 bases lay outside the gene matches. The chain's CDR3 is CASSESPGQGPNEQYF. The CDR3 coding sequence is TGTGCCAGCAGCGAGAGTCCGGGACAGGGTCCTAACGAGCAGTACTTC.

The rearrangement links TRBV19 to TRBJ2-5; D may correspond to TRBD1 or TRBD2 (5 bases each). CDR1 and CDR2 (germline): LNHDA, SQIVND (reference sequence). The CDR3 consists of 16 residues. With 5 bases removed from V and 2 bases from J, the gap between germline ends came to 18 bases. CDR3 DNA: TGTGCCAGTAGTCCAGGTGGGACGGCCGTTCAAGAGACCCAGTACTTC. This gives the protein CASSPGGTAVQETQYF. Looking up the rest from reference TRBV19 and TRBJ2-5 gives the full variable domain: DGGITQSPKYLFRKEGQNVTLSCEQNLNHDAMYWYRQDPGQGLRLIYYSQIVNDFQKGDIAEGYSVSREKKESFPLTVTSAQKNPTAFYLCASSPGGTAVQETQYFGPGTRLLVL.

V and J are TRBV6-6 and TRBJ2-7; 7 bases are a match to TRBD2. The CDR3 covers 13 residues. J was trimmed by 6 bases and V by 2 bases; bases with no gene match: 4. Germline CDR1 MNHNY, CDR2 SVGAGI (reference sequence). Here the CDR3 DNA reads TGTGCCAGCAGTTACGGGGGGGTGGCCGAGCAGTACGTC. Protein: CASSYGGVAEQYV.

The V and J genes are TRBV5-1 and TRBJ1-1; no reliable D call. CDR1 and CDR2 (germline): SGHRS, YFSETQ. V lost 0 bases, J lost 3 bases, and 9 bases lay in between. This CDR3 has 14 residues. CDR3 residues: CASSLAIGYTEAFF. CDR3 nucleotide sequence: TGCGCCAGCAGCTTGGCTATAGGGTACACTGAAGCTTTCTTT.

The chain links TRBV7-9 to TRBJ2-1; D is undetermined. The CDR3 extends over 12 amino acids. The V end lost 5 bases, the J end lost 9 bases, and 11 bases lay between the germline ends. Germline loops: CDR1 SEHNR, CDR2 FQNEAQ (reference sequence). In DNA form, the CDR3 reads TGTGCCAGCAGCCATGCCGTTTTTGAGCAGTTCTTC. Residues: CASSHAVFEQFF.

This chain joins TRBV7-2 and TRBJ1-2; possibly TRBD1 for D (6 bases). CDR1 SGHTA and CDR2 FQGNSA come from the germline V gene. Deletions cut 3 bases from V and 0 bases from J, with 11 bases between. The CDR3 runs 15 residues. CDR3 region: CASSLTGTPNYGYTF. As DNA, the CDR3 is TGTGCCAGCAGCTTGACCGGGACACCTAACTATGGCTACACCTTC.

The chain carries TRBV10-3 and TRBJ1-5; D unresolved. Germline V lookup: CDR1 ENHRY, CDR2 SYGVKD. Trimming left V 5 bases short and J 4 bases short, with 9 bases between. The CDR3 extends over 13 amino acids. CDR3 in amino acids: CAISSDGNQPQHF. The CDR3 DNA reads as TGTGCCATCAGTTCCGACGGTAATCAGCCCCAGCATTTT.

The V call is TRBV5-1, the J call TRBJ2-3; a possible D gene is TRBD1 (5 bases). The germline gives CDR1 SGHRS, CDR2 YFSETQ. This CDR3 has 13 residues. V lost 8 bases and J 0 bases, leaving 10 bases between the germline ends. CDR3: CASKQASTDTQYF. The CDR3 region has the DNA TGCGCCAGTAAACAGGCTAGCACAGATACGCAGTATTTT.

The rearrangement joins TRBV6-6 to TRBJ2-2; the D gene is possibly TRBD1 (7 bases). V gave up 8 bases and J gave up 1 base, with 11 bases separating them. CDR3 length equals 14 residues. CDR1 MNHNY and CDR2 SVGAGI come from the germline V gene (reference sequence). The CDR3: CASAGQRNTGELFF. The CDR3 nucleotides are TGTGCCAGCGCGGGACAGAGGAACACCGGGGAGCTGTTTTTT.

The rearrangement uses TRBV27 and TRBJ2-5, with 9 bases lining up with TRBD2. The DNA end favors TRBJ2-7, so the J call may be wrong. CDR1 MNHEY and CDR2 SMNVEV come from the germline V gene (reference sequence). The CDR3 covers 13 residues. CDR3 sequence reads: CASKVAGEHEQYF. In DNA, the CDR3 is TGTGCCAGCAAGGTAGCGGGGGAACACGAGCAGTACTTC.

V usage is TRBV5-1 and J usage is TRBJ1-1, with D possibly matching TRBD1 (6 bases). The CDR3 runs 13 residues. Trimming took 4 bases from V and 5 from J, leaving 12 bases between them. The germline gives CDR1 SGHRS, CDR2 YFSETQ. The CDR3 protein is CASSLTGKTEAFF. CDR3 bases: TGCGCCAGCAGCCTTACAGGGAAAACTGAAGCTTTCTTT.

The chain couples TRBV5-6 to TRBJ2-1; D is possibly TRBD1 or TRBD2 (5 bases each). Germline values: CDR1 SGHDT, CDR2 YYEEEE. The V gene lost 2 bases and the J gene lost 11 bases, with 14 bases spanning the gap. This CDR3 contains 13 residues. The CDR3 DNA follows: TGTGCCAGCAGCTTCGCCCCTCAGGGACAGCAGTTCTTC. Its translation: CASSFAPQGQQFF.

This chain joins TRBV5-1 and TRBJ1-1; D remains unclear. The length of the CDR3 is 15 residues. Germline V gene sequence: CDR1 SGHRS, CDR2 YFSETQ. V lost 4 bases to trimming and J lost 1 base, with 14 bases between them. This CDR3 is CASSIYLGGNTEAFF. CDR3 nucleotides: TGCGCCAGCAGCATCTACTTGGGCGGGAACACTGAAGCTTTCTTT.

The V call is TRBV27, the J call TRBJ1-1, with D maybe TRBD1 (5 bases). The CDR3 runs 13 residues. CDR1 and CDR2 from the germline V gene are MNHEY and SMNVEV (reference sequence). V was trimmed by 7 bases and J by 4 bases, leaving 13 bases between them. As DNA, the CDR3 is TGTGCCAGCATTGGGGAGGGGTCCACTGAAGCTTTCTTT. This gives the protein CASIGEGSTEAFF.

This rearrangement joins TRBV6-4 to TRBJ1-1; D unresolved. Trimming cost V 4 bases and J 5 bases, with 11 bases left between them. This CDR3 is 13 amino acids long. In germline, CDR1 is MRHNA, CDR2 SNTAGT. The CDR3 sequence: CASSVEERTEAFF. For the CDR3, the DNA is TGTGCCAGCAGTGTGGAGGAAAGGACTGAAGCTTTCTTT.

By sample share, this clone is medium-sized (0.01 to 0.1%). The rearrangement joins TRBV5-6 to TRBJ1-1; D might be TRBD1 (5 bases). Between the trimmed V and J ends, which lost 3 bases and 4 bases, there was a span of 16 bases. There are 15 residues in the CDR3. Germline loops: CDR1 SGHDT, CDR2 YYEEEE. CDR3 in DNA: TGTGCCAGCAGCTCAAGAGGGGCGCGGGGCACTGAAGCTTTCTTT. Translation: CASSSRGARGTEAFF.

The chain recombines TRBV21-1 with TRBJ2-5; the listed D gene, TRBD2, was not tested against the DNA. TRBV21-1 is a listed pseudogene. The CDR3 has 15 residues. CDR3: CASSRRGGLQETQYF. The CDR3 DNA reads as TGTGCCAGCAGCAGGCGGGGGGGACTCCAAGAGACCCAGTACTTC.

The rearrangement links TRBV9 to TRBJ1-3; D not certain. Trimming removed 0 bases at V and 0 bases at J, with 10 bases between. The CDR3 has 16 amino acids. Germline V gene lookup returns CDR1 SGDLS and CDR2 YYNGEE. CDR3 DNA sequence: TGTGCCAGCAGCGTAGGTGCGGGCTCCTCTGGAAACACCATATATTTT. This sequence encodes CASSVGAGSSGNTIYF.